A single sample gave rise to the 32 T cell receptor beta chains below, sequenced in a study of T cell responses to AZD1222 COVID-19 vaccine. Profiled with immunoSEQ multiplex PCR; TCRdb holds only in-frame clones, not every one. The sample records some 120,000 clones, approximately 89% being singletons. This specimen consisted of peripheral blood, obtained 28 days after the second AZD1222 dose. These receptors all stem from an adult who received the AZD1222 COVID-19 vaccine.

The chain employs TRBV6-5 and TRBJ2-2; 7 nucleotides match TRBD2. This CDR3 region has 15 residues. Germline CDR1 reads MNHEY; CDR2 reads SVGAGI. Trimming removed 4 bases from V and 1 base from J; junction bases left unmatched: 3. CDR3 DNA: TGTGCCAGCAGTTTGGAGCGGGGGAACACCGGGGAGCTGTTTTTT. It is translated as CASSLERGNTGELFF.

This chain connects TRBV7-9 to TRBJ1-3; TRBD1 might be the D (5 bases). V was clipped by 5 bases and J by 3 bases, with 14 bases between them. The CDR3 runs 15 residues. Per the germline V gene, CDR1 is SEHNR and CDR2 is FQNEAQ (reference sequence). CDR3 nucleotides: TGTGCCAGCAGCCCCGGGACGAATTTTGGAAACACCATATATTTT. Translating gives CASSPGTNFGNTIYF.

This chain uses TRBV28 with TRBJ1-4; D possibly corresponds to TRBD1 (5 bases). V was cut by 8 bases and J by 0 bases, with 10 bases left in between. This CDR3 comprises 14 residues. CDR1 is MDHEN and CDR2 is SYDVKM in the germline V gene. In nucleotides, the CDR3 is TGTGCCAGCCTAGACAGCGCAACTAATGAAAAACTGTTTTTT. Amino acid sequence: CASLDSATNEKLFF.

The chain has TRBV12-3 or TRBV12-4 and TRBJ1-1; D uncertain. The CDR3 loop spans 13 amino acids. Trimming removed 6 bases at V and 8 bases at J, with 16 bases between. CDR3 coding DNA: TGTGCCAGCAGCCGATTCGGACGGATCGAAGCTTTCTTT. Protein sequence: CASSRFGRIEAFF.

The CDR3, as DNA: TGTGCCAGCAGCCCCCCGGACAGGGGGATTTACGAGCAGTACTTC. The encoded protein is CASSPPDRGIYEQYF. V and J are TRBV5-4 and TRBJ2-7, with 10 nucleotides matching TRBD1. V shed 4 bases and J 4 bases; nucleotides not matched to a gene: 8. The length of the CDR3 is 15 residues. Per germline, CDR1 SGHNT and CDR2 YYREEE (reference sequence).

The V and J genes are TRBV7-2 and TRBJ1-2; possibly TRBD1 for D (5 bases). Germline V gene data show CDR1 as SGHTA and CDR2 as FQGNSA. The CDR3 length is 16 residues. Trimming pared 3 bases from V and 0 bases from J, leaving 14 bases between. In DNA, the CDR3 is TGTGCCAGCAGCTTCACAGGCCTCGGGGCTAACTATGGCTACACCTTC. The encoded protein is CASSFTGLGANYGYTF.

Notes on this clone: The CDR3 does not close with the conserved phenylalanine or tryptophan, likely indicating a read error. The limits of the CDR3 on the DNA are not certain, so only TCRdb's listed CDR3 is given. V and J are TRBV10-1 and TRBJ1-6. From its first to its last residue, the CDR3 has 10 amino acids. Looked up from germline, CDR1 is WNHNN and CDR2 is SYGVQD (reference sequence). This CDR3 is CASSQPGHRE.

This rearrangement joins TRBV28 to TRBJ1-3, with 9 bases aligning to TRBD1. Per the germline V gene, CDR1 is MDHEN and CDR2 is SYDVKM. With V trimmed by 5 bases and J by 3 bases, 8 bases remained unmatched. The CDR3 runs 16 residues. CDR3 sequence: CASSPPGQGFGNTIYF. The DNA of the CDR3 is TGTGCCAGCAGTCCTCCGGGACAGGGCTTTGGAAACACCATATATTTT.

V is TRBV9 and J is TRBJ2-3; 9 positions agree with TRBD1. Germline V gene sequence: CDR1 SGDLS, CDR2 YYNGEE. V was clipped by 3 bases and J by 1 base; unmatched bases: 6. This CDR3 comprises 16 residues. CDR3 in DNA: TGTGCCAGCAGCGGCGGGACAGGGCTCGGCACAGATACGCAGTATTTT. Protein product: CASSGGTGLGTDTQYF.

The chain combines TRBV27 with TRBJ1-5; perhaps TRBD1 as D (5 bases). CDR1 is MNHEY and CDR2 is SMNVEV in the germline V gene (reference sequence). Trimming took 2 bases from V and 3 from J, leaving 14 bases between them. The CDR3 loop spans 16 amino acids. The CDR3 coding sequence is TGTGCCAGCAGTTTAGAGGGACGGAGGATCAATCAGCCCCAGCATTTT. Its translation is CASSLEGRRINQPQHF.

The V call is TRBV15, the J call TRBJ1-1; tentatively, D is TRBD1 (5 bases). This CDR3 comprises 13 residues. CDR1 and CDR2 (germline): LNHNV, YYDKDF (reference sequence). The V end lost 4 bases, the J end lost 8 bases, and 14 bases lay between the germline ends. CDR3 DNA sequence: TGTGCCACCAGCATCTCAACAGGTCTAGAAGCTTTCTTT. Amino acid sequence: CATSISTGLEAFF.

The chain is built from TRBV6-5 and TRBJ2-3; the D is unclear. Germline CDR1 MNHEY, CDR2 SVGAGI. This CDR3 is 12 amino acids long. Trimming stripped 8 bases from V and 4 bases from J, with 10 bases between. CDR3 nucleotide sequence: TGTGCCAGCTCAAGTCGCGCAGATACGCAGTATTTT. Its translation is CASSSRADTQYF.

The CDR3 loop reads CASSLGLWRGNQETQYF. The CDR3 nucleotides are TGTGCCAGCAGCTTGGGATTATGGCGGGGGAACCAAGAGACCCAGTACTTC. The rearrangement joins TRBV5-4 to TRBJ2-5; 7 nucleotides match TRBD2. Germline V gene lookup returns CDR1 SGHNT and CDR2 YYREEE (reference sequence). The length of the CDR3 is 17 residues. J was trimmed by 0 bases and V by 0 bases; bases with no gene match: 8.

This rearrangement joins TRBV6-1 to TRBJ1-6; D unclear. The CDR3 is made up of 15 amino acids. Germline CDR1 and CDR2: MNHNS and SASEGT. The V gene lost 3 bases and the J gene lost 7 bases, with 13 bases spanning the gap. This CDR3 is CASSELKGRNSPLHF. The CDR3, as DNA: TGTGCCAGCAGTGAGTTAAAGGGCCGGAATTCACCCCTCCACTTT.

In its sample, this clone was seen a few times. The V gene is TRBV2, the J gene TRBJ2-7, with 7 bases identical to TRBD1. Unmatched junction bases numbered 3, after V lost 4 bases and J lost 0 bases. Germline CDR1 SNHLY, CDR2 FYNNEI. The CDR3 is 14 amino acids. The CDR3 sequence is CASSVDRASYEQYF. The CDR3 nucleotides are TGTGCCAGCAGTGTAGACAGGGCCTCCTACGAGCAGTACTTC.

J is TRBJ1-1 and V is TRBV12-3 or TRBV12-4; D is unclear. The CDR3 is made up of 11 amino acids. Trimming removed 5 bases from V and 6 bases from J, with 7 bases in between. In DNA, the CDR3 is TGTGCCAGCAGTCCTCTCCCTGAAGCTTTCTTT. Translating gives CASSPLPEAFF.

The V and J genes are TRBV3-1 (or the pseudogene TRBV3-2) and TRBJ1-2; D possibly corresponds to TRBD1 (6 bases). Germline CDR1 LGHDT, CDR2 YNNKEL (reference sequence). V gave up 6 bases and J gave up 3 bases, with 17 bases separating them. This CDR3 has 15 residues. The CDR3 reads CASSPRPGTHYGYTF. CDR3 DNA: TGTGCCAGCAGTCCGCGGCCCGGGACACACTATGGCTACACCTTC.

The V gene is TRBV7-6, the J gene TRBJ2-1; D is unresolved. This CDR3 spans 14 amino acids. In germline, CDR1 is SGHVS, CDR2 FNYEAQ. With 4 bases removed from V and 0 bases from J, the gap between germline ends came to 7 bases. Here the CDR3 reads CASSSSSSYNEQFF. The CDR3 DNA follows: TGTGCCAGCAGCTCCTCCAGCTCCTACAATGAGCAGTTCTTC.

This sequence joins TRBV30 and TRBJ2-4; D is uncertain. The CDR3 contains 14 residues. From germline, CDR1 is GTSNPN and CDR2 SVGIG (reference sequence). With 4 bases removed from V and 3 bases from J, the gap between germline ends came to 13 bases. CDR3 sequence (DNA): TGTGCCTGGACCCGTGATGCAGGCAAAAACATTCAGTACTTC. Translation: CAWTRDAGKNIQYF.

CDR3 bases: TGTGCCACCAGCAGAGATAGTTTCAACTATGGCTACACCTTC. It yields the protein CATSRDSFNYGYTF. The V and J genes are TRBV15 and TRBJ1-2; no firm D call. The V and J ends lost 0 bases and 2 bases respectively, with 7 bases between them. Germline CDR1 LNHNV, CDR2 YYDKDF (reference sequence). CDR3 length: 14 amino acids. The full variable domain, in which reference TRBV15 and TRBJ1-2 provide the parts outside the CDR3, is DAMVIQNPRYQVTQFGKPVTLSCSQTLNHNVMYWYQQKSSQAPKLLFHYYDKDFNNEADTPDNFQSRRPNTSFCFLDIRSPGLGDTAMYLCATSRDSFNYGYTFGSGTRLTVV.

This clone has a handful of counts. In DNA form, the CDR3 reads TGTGCCAGCAGTTCCGGGGTAGGGCTAGGAGGCAATCAGCCCCAGCATTTT. Translating gives CASSSGVGLGGNQPQHF. This chain connects TRBV27 to TRBJ1-5; D unclear. CDR1 MNHEY and CDR2 SMNVEV come from the germline V gene (reference sequence). V was trimmed by 4 bases and J by 2 bases, leaving 18 bases between them. The CDR3 runs to 17 residues.

The chain joins TRBV6-1 to TRBJ1-3; no clear D gene. With 1 base removed from V and 3 bases from J, the gap between germline ends came to 19 bases. In germline, CDR1 is MNHNS, CDR2 SASEGT. The CDR3 extends over 18 amino acids. CDR3 in DNA: TGTGCCAGCAGTGAAGTTCGGGGTGGACGGCCCAATGGAAACACCATATATTTT. Encoded protein: CASSEVRGGRPNGNTIYF.

This clone came up once. The rearrangement uses TRBV6-2 or TRBV6-3 and TRBJ1-4; D unresolved. From germline, CDR1 is MNHEY and CDR2 SVGEGT. Trimming took off 0 bases at V and 8 bases at J, with 10 bases between the two ends. This CDR3 contains 14 residues. The CDR3 here is CASSYSNRPEKLFF. CDR3 DNA sequence: TGTGCCAGCAGTTACTCGAATAGACCAGAAAAACTGTTTTTT.

This clone has only one observation. Other nucleotide sequences from this sample produce the same CDR3. This sequence joins TRBV27 and TRBJ1-5; no firm D call. V was clipped by 0 bases and J by 2 bases, with 2 bases between them. Germline loops: CDR1 MNHEY, CDR2 SMNVEV (reference sequence). CDR3 length: 13 residues. The CDR3 loop reads CASSLSGNQPQHF. In nucleotides, the CDR3 is TGTGCCAGCAGTTTATCGGGCAATCAGCCCCAGCATTTT.

The chain carries TRBV12-3 or TRBV12-4 and TRBJ1-6; D gene ambiguous. Deletions cut 5 bases from V and 8 bases from J, with 10 bases between. The CDR3 totals 13 residues. The CDR3 sequence: CASSPRGDSPLHF. The DNA for the CDR3 is TGTGCCAGCAGTCCGAGAGGCGATTCACCCCTCCACTTT.

This chain uses TRBV28 with TRBJ1-5; D possibly corresponds to TRBD1 (5 bases). In germline, CDR1 is MDHEN, CDR2 SYDVKM. V dropped 6 bases and J dropped 2 bases, with 14 bases sitting between them. This CDR3 has 15 residues. Written as DNA, the CDR3 is TGTGCCAGCAGGGGAGCACAGGTCCGCAATCAGCCCCAGCATTTT. It specifies CASRGAQVRNQPQHF.

The rearrangement links TRBV6-6 to TRBJ2-7; 7 bases map to TRBD2. After removal of 5 bases from V and 7 bases from J, the junction contained 14 bases not matched to a gene. This CDR3 region has 15 residues. Germline V CDR1 and CDR2: MNHNY, SVGAGI (reference sequence). CDR3 protein: CASSTTSHTTGEQYF. For the CDR3, the DNA is TGTGCCAGCAGTACGACTAGCCACACCACCGGGGAGCAGTACTTC.

V and J are TRBV5-1 and TRBJ1-4; 8 bases fit TRBD1. Germline V gives CDR1 SGHRS, CDR2 YFSETQ. This CDR3 is built from 14 residues. The trim removed 2 bases at V and 6 bases at J, leaving 3 bases unmatched. CDR3: CASSFDRGDEKLFF. The CDR3, as DNA: TGCGCCAGCAGCTTCGACAGGGGTGATGAAAAACTGTTTTTT.

This chain uses TRBV12-3 or TRBV12-4 with TRBJ2-7, with D unclear. This CDR3 has 12 amino acids. V lost 7 bases to trimming and J lost 4 bases, with 11 bases between them. The DNA of the CDR3 is TGTGCCAGCACCAAGCAGAGTTACGAGCAGTACTTC. Protein: CASTKQSYEQYF.

The chain combines TRBV7-3 with TRBJ2-1, with 11 bases matching TRBD1. The length of the CDR3 is 16 residues. The germline V gene encodes CDR1 SGHTA and CDR2 FQGTGA. The ends lost 2 bases at V and 9 bases at J; junction bases unmatched: 9. CDR3 loop: CASSLGGGQGVFEQFF. CDR3 sequence (DNA): TGTGCCAGCAGCTTAGGTGGGGGACAGGGGGTGTTTGAGCAGTTCTTC. Looking up the rest from reference TRBV7-3 and TRBJ2-1 gives the full variable domain: GAGVSQTPSNKVTEKGKYVELRCDPISGHTALYWYRQSLGQGPEFLIYFQGTGAADDSGLPNDRFFAVRPEGSVSTLKIQRTERGDSAVYLCASSLGGGQGVFEQFFGPGTRLTVL.

The rearrangement uses TRBV5-4 and TRBJ1-4, with D hard to call. Germline CDR1 reads SGHNT; CDR2 reads YYREEE (reference sequence). The CDR3 has 12 amino acids. V was cut by 4 bases and J by 6 bases, with 7 bases left in between. The CDR3 loop reads CASSAAHEKLFF. The CDR3 bases are TGTGCCAGCAGCGCCGCCCATGAAAAACTGTTTTTT.

This chain links TRBV4-1 with TRBJ2-7; D call uncertain. The CDR3 extends over 13 amino acids. The V gene's germline CDR1 is MGHRA and CDR2 YSYEKL. Trimming took off 2 bases at V and 2 bases at J, with 7 bases between the two ends. This CDR3 is CASSQSGAYEQYF. The CDR3 coding sequence is TGCGCCAGCAGCCAATCTGGAGCCTACGAGCAGTACTTC.